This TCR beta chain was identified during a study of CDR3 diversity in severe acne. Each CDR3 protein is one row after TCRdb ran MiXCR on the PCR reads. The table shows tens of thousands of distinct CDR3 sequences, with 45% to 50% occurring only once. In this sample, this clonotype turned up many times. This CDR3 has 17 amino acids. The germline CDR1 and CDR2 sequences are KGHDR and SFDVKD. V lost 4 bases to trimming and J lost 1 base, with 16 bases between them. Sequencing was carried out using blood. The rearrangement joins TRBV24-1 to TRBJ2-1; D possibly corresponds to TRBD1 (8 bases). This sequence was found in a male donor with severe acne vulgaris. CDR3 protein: CATSDRYRGGSYNEQFF. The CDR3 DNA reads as TGTGCCACCAGTGACCGGTACAGGGGGGGGTCCTACAATGAGCAGTTCTTC.